This T cell receptor (beta chain) came from a study of T-cell reconstitution after alpha-beta-depleted transplantation in children (dated by TCRdb to between 2015 and 2016). Turning to the overall study: Using TCR repertoire profiling, the study followed T-cell immune reconstitution in a quantitative way in children after TCRalphabeta/CD19-depleted allogeneic hematopoietic cell transplantation. What the research found in general, with its limitations: In some patients, the high TCRbeta diversity seen at day 60 was put down to recipient T cells and intrathymic progenitors that had survived conditioning. The frequencies of hyperexpanded clones fell over the following months, and after one year, T-cell counts and TCRbeta diversity were mostly attributed to newly produced T cells. The apparently early recovery of alphabetaT-cell counts about two months after transplant reportedly depended on only several hundred rapidly expanded clones that came from non-depleted graft cells.

The CDR3 runs 14 amino acids, cysteine and phenylalanine included. Only the CDR3 region is kept as DNA, spanning 42 bases read in frame from base 1. At the junction V is shortened by 3 bases and J by 6 bases, with 13 bases in between. CDR1 and CDR2 are read off the germline V gene as MDHEN and SYDVKM. This clonotype appeared many times. The specificity of this receptor is unknown. No per-base quality is available; no much larger clone lies one base away. The library came from PCR. The reads were generated on an Illumina HiSeq 2500. TCR library preparation used molecular barcoding, with unique molecular identifiers applied to normalize quantification of the TCRbeta repertoire. TCRdb applied fastp at Q25 and MiXCR to the public reads, then kept only in-frame beta chains. All rows with the same CDR3 protein become a single entry with the most common DNA and genes. The sample profile shows roughly 670,000 distinct CDR3 sequences; less than 15% of them were found once. Approximately 0.8% of the sample is in the top ten clones.

The intended sense of this specimen's treatment or condition label: allogeneic hematopoietic cell transplantation with graft depleted of TCRalphabeta T cells and CD19 B cells. TCRalphabeta/CD19-depleted allogeneic hematopoietic cell grafts were given to the transplant recipients, all of whom were children. This specimen was PBMCs, taken before TCRalphabeta/CD19-depleted stem cell transplant. The sequence came from a girl aged 2-10 years with congenital amegakaryocytic thrombocytopenia, due to receive a stem cell transplant. Here the chain combines TRBV28 and TRBJ2-3; a confident D gene designation cannot be given. This receptor has the CDR3 CASSFGQLRDTQYF. The DNA sequence is given as TGTGCCAGCAGTTTTGGGCAGCTTCGGGATACGCAGTATTTT.